This T cell receptor (beta chain) was documented in a study of regulatory T cells in long-lasting Graves disease. Regarding the study as a whole: Persistent patients shared more public clonotypes (about 2,700) than newly diagnosed patients (about 1,000).

As for time point: newly diagnosed GD, antithyroid drugs for less than 3 months. Extracted PBMC RNA gave rise to the TCR library. Those enrolled as patients came out of an endocrinology department in Xi'an, China. In its sample, this clonotype was seen many times. Its antigen is unknown. HTBI primers from iRepertoire and Arm-PCR of CDR3 regions yielded the TCR beta libraries. TCRdb processed the multiplex PCR reads anew with MiXCR; each CDR3 protein has one entry. Among about 530,000 distinct CDR3 sequences listed, 15% to 20% were seen once. In germline, CDR1 is SGHAT, CDR2 FQNNGV. This CDR3 is built from 11 residues. Trimming shortened V by 5 bases and J by 12 bases, and 11 bases separated the two germline ends. The sample was also reused in another study, on T cells in Graves' hyperthyroidism and ophthalmopathy. That paper notes: Researchers ran a first-round RT-PCR on the TCR CDR3 using the HTBI primer set. Blood also held most thyroid clonotypes expanded beyond 0.001.

This clonotype originated in a woman aged 35-65 years with Graves disease. Source: peripheral blood mononuclear cells (PBMCs), taken at new diagnosis, from a patient treated with antithyroid drugs. The chain combines TRBV11-2 with TRBJ2-1; D uncertain. Written as DNA, the CDR3 is TGTGCCAGCAGCCCCCTGAGAAGGCAGTTCTTC. Its translation: CASSPLRRQFF.